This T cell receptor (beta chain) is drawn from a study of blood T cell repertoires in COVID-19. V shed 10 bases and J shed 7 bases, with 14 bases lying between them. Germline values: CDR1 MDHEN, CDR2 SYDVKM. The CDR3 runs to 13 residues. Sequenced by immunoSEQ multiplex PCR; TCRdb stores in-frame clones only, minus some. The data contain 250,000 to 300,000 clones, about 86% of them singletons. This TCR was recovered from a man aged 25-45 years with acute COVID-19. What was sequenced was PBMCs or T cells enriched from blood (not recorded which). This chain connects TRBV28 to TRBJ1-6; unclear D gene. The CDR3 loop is CATSLRPNSPLHF. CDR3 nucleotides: TGTGCCACCAGCCTCAGGCCCAATTCACCCCTCCACTTT.